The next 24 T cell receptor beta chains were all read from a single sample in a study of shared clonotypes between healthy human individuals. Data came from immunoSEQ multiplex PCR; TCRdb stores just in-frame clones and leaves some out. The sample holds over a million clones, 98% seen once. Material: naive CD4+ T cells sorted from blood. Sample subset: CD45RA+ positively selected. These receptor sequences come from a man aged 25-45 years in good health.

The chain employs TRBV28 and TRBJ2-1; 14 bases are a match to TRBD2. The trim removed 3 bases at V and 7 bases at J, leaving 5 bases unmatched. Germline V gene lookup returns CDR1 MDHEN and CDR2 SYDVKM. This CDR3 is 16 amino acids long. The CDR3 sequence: CASSFRTSGRRNEQFF. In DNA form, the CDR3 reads TGTGCCAGCAGTTTTCGGACTAGCGGGAGGAGGAATGAGCAGTTCTTC.

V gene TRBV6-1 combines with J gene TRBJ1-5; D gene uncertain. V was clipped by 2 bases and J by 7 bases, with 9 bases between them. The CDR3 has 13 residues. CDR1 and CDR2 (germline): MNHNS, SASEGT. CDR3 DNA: TGTGCCAGCAGTGAACAGTCGCCGCAGCCCCAGCATTTT. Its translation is CASSEQSPQPQHF.

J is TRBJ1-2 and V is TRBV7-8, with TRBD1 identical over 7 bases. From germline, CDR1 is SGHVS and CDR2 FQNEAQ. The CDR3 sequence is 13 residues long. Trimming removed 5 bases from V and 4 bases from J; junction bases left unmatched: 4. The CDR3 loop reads CASSPRTGYGYTF. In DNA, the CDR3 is TGTGCCAGCAGCCCAAGGACAGGCTATGGCTACACCTTC. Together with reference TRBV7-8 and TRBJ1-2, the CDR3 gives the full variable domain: GAGVSQSPRYKVAKRGQDVALRCDPISGHVSLFWYQQALGQGPEFLTYFQNEAQLDKSGLPSDRFFAERPEGSVSTLKIQRTQQEDSAVYLCASSPRTGYGYTFGSGTRLTVV.

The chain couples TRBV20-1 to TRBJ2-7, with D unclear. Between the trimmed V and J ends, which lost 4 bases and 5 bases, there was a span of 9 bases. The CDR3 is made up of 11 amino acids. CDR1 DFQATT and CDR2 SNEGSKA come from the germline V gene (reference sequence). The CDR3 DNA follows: TGCAGTGCTAAGGGTTTGCACGAGCAGTACTTC. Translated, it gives CSAKGLHEQYF.

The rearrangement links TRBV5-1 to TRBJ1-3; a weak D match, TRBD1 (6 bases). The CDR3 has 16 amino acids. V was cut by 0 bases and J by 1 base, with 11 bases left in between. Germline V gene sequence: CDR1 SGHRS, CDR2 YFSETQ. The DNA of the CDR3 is TGCGCCAGCAGCTTGGCACAGGGAGGGTCTGGAAACACCATATATTTT. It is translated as CASSLAQGGSGNTIYF.

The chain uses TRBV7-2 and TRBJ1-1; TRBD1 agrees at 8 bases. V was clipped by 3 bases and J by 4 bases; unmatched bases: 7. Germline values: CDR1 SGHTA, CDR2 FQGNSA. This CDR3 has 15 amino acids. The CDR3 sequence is CASSFRQGASTEAFF. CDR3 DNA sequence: TGTGCCAGCAGCTTCCGGCAGGGGGCGTCCACTGAAGCTTTCTTT.

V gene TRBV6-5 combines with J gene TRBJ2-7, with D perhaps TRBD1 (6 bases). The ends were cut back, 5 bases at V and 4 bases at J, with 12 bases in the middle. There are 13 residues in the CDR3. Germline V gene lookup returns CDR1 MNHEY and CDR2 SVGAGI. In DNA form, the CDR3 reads TGTGCCAGCAGTACCGGGACAAGATACGAGCAGTACTTC. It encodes CASSTGTRYEQYF.

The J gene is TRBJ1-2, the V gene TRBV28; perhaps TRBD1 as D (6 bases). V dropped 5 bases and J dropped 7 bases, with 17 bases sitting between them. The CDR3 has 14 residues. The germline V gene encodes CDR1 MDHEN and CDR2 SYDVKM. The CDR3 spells CASSERGMDRGYTF. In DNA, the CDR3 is TGTGCCAGCAGTGAAAGGGGGATGGATCGTGGCTACACCTTC.

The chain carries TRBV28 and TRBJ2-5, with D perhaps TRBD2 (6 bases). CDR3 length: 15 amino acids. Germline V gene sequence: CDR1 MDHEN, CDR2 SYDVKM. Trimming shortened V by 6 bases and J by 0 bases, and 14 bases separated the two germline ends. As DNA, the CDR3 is TGTGCCAGCAGCCTGCGGGACGTCTACCAAGAGACCCAGTACTTC. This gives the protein CASSLRDVYQETQYF. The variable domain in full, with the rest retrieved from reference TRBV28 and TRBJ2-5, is DVKVTQSSRYLVKRTGEKVFLECVQDMDHENMFWYRQDPGLGLRLIYFSYDVKMKEKGDIPEGYSVSREKKERFSLILESASTNQTSMYLCASSLRDVYQETQYFGPGTRLLVL.

The CDR3 is CASSITGGGQPQHF. CDR3 nucleotides: TGTGCCAGTAGTATAACGGGGGGAGGGCAGCCCCAGCATTTT. The V call is TRBV19, the J call TRBJ1-5, with D perhaps matching TRBD1 (5 bases). Trimming cost V 2 bases and J 7 bases, with 12 bases left between them. Germline V gene sequence: CDR1 LNHDA, CDR2 SQIVND (reference sequence). The CDR3 extends over 14 amino acids. The entire variable domain, with the rest obtained from reference TRBV19 and TRBJ1-5, is as follows: DGGITQSPKYLFRKEGQNVTLSCEQNLNHDAMYWYRQDPGQGLRLIYYSQIVNDFQKGDIAEGYSVSREKKESFPLTVTSAQKNPTAFYLCASSITGGGQPQHFGDGTRLSIL.

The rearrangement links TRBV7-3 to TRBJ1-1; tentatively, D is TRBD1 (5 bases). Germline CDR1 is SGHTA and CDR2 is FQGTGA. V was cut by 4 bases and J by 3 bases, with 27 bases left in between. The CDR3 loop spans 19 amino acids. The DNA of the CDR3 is TGTGCCAGCAGCTCCCACCCCCCGCCCACAGGTCTAAGGGACACTGAAGCTTTCTTT. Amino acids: CASSSHPPPTGLRDTEAFF.

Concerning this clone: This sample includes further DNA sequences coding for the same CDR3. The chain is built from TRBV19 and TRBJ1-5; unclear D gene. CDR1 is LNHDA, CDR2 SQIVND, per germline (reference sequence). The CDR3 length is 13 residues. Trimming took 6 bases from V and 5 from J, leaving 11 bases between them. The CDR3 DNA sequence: TGTGCCAGTAGCGCAAGGGTTGATCAGCCCCAGCATTTT. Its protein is CASSARVDQPQHF.

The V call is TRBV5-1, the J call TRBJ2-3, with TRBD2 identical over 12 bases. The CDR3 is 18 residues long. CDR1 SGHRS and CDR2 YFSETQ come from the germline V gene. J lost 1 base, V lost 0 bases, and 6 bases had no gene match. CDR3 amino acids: CASSLDPSGRAGTDTQYF. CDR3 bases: TGCGCCAGCAGCTTGGATCCTAGCGGGAGGGCGGGCACAGATACGCAGTATTTT. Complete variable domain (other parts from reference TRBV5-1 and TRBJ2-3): KAGVTQTPRYLIKTRGQQVTLSCSPISGHRSVSWYQQTPGQGLQFLFEYFSETQRNKGNFPGRFSGRQFSNSRSEMNVSTLELGDSALYLCASSLDPSGRAGTDTQYFGPGTRLTVL.

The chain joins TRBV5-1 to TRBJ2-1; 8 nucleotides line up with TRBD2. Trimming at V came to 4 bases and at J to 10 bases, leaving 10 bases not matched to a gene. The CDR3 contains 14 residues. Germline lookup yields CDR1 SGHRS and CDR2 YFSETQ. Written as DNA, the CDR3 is TGCGCCAGCAGCCGTACTAGCGGTTCGGACGAGCAGTTCTTC. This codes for CASSRTSGSDEQFF.

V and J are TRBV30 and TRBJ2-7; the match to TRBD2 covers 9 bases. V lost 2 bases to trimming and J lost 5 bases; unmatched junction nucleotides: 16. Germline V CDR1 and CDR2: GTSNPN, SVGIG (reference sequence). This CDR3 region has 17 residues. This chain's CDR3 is CAWSLSLAGRGTDEQYF. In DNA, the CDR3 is TGTGCCTGGAGTCTTTCACTAGCGGGCAGGGGGACGGACGAGCAGTACTTC.

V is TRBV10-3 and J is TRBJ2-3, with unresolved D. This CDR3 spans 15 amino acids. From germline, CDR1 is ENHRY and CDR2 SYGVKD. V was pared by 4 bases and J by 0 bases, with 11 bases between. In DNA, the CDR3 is TGTGCCATCAGTGGTGGTCTAGTTAGCACAGATACGCAGTATTTT. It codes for CAISGGLVSTDTQYF.

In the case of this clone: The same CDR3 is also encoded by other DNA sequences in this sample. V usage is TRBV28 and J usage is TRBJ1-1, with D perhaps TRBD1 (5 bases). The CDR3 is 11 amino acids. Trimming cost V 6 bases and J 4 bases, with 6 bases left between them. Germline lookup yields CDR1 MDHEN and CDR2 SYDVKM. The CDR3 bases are TGTGCCAGCAGGAGGGGCACTGAAGCTTTCTTT. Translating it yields CASRRGTEAFF.

As DNA, the CDR3 is TGTGCCAGCAGCTTACTTGGCGAAAGGGGCACTGAAGCTTTCTTT. Translating it yields CASSLLGERGTEAFF. V usage is TRBV7-9 and J usage is TRBJ1-1, with D possibly being TRBD1 (5 bases). V lost 2 bases to trimming and J lost 4 bases, with 14 bases between them. The CDR3 runs 15 residues. Germline CDR1 and CDR2: SEHNR and FQNEAQ (reference sequence).

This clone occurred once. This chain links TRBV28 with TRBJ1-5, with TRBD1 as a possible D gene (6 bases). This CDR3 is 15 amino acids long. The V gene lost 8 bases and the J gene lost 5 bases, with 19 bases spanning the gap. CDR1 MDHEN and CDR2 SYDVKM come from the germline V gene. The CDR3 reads CASYTWGHDDQPQHF. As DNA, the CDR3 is TGTGCCAGCTACACCTGGGGGCATGACGATCAGCCCCAGCATTTT.

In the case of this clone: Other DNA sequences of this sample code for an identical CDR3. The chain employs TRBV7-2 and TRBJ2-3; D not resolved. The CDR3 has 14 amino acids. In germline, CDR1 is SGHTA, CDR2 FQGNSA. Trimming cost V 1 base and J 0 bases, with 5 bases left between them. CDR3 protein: CASSLDGSTDTQYF. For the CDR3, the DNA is TGTGCCAGCAGCTTAGACGGGAGCACAGATACGCAGTATTTT.

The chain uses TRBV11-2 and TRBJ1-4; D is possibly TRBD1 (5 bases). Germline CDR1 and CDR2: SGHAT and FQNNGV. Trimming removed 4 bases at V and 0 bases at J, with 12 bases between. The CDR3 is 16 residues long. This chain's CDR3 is CASSSLLGATNEKLFF. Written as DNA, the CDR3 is TGTGCCAGCAGCTCACTTTTAGGGGCAACTAATGAAAAACTGTTTTTT.

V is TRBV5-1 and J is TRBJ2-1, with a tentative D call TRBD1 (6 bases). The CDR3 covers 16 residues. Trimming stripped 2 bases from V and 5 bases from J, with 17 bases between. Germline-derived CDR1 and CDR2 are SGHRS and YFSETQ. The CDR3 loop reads CASSFTTGLANNEQFF. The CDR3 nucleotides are TGCGCCAGCAGCTTTACAACAGGGCTTGCGAACAATGAGCAGTTCTTC.

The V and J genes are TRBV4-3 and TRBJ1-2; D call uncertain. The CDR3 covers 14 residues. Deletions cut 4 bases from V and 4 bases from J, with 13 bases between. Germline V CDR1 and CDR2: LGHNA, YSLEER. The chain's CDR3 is CASSLNRDSYGYTF. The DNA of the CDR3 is TGCGCCAGCAGCCTCAACAGAGACTCCTATGGCTACACCTTC.

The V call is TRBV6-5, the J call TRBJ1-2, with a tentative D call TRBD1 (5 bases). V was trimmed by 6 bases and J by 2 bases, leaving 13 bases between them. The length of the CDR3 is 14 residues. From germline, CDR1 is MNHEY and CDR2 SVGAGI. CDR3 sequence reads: CASRTLDRNYGYTF. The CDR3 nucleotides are TGTGCCAGCAGAACCCTAGACAGAAACTATGGCTACACCTTC.